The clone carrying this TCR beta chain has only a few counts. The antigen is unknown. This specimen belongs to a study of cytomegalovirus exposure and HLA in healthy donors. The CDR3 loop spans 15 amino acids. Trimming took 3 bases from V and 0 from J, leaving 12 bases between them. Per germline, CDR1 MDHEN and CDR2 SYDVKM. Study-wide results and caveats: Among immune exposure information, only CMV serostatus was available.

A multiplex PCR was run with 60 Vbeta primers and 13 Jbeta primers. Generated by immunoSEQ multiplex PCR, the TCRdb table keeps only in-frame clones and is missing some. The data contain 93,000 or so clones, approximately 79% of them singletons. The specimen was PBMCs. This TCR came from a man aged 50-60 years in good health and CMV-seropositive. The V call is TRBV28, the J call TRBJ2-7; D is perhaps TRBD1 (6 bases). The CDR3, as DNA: TGTGCCAGCAGTTTGGGGGACACCCTCTCCTACGAGCAGTACTTC. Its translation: CASSLGDTLSYEQYF.